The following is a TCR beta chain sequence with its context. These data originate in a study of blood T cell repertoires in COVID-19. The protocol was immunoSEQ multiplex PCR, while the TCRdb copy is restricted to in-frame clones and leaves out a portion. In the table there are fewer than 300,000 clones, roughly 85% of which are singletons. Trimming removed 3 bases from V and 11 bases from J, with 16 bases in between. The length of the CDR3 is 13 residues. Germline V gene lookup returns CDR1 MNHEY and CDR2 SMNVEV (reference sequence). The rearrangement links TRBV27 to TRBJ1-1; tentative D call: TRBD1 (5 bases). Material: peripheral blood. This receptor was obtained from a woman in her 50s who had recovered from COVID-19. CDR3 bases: TGTGCCAGCAGTTTCACTTGGAGGGACGACGCTTTCTTT. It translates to CASSFTWRDDAFF.